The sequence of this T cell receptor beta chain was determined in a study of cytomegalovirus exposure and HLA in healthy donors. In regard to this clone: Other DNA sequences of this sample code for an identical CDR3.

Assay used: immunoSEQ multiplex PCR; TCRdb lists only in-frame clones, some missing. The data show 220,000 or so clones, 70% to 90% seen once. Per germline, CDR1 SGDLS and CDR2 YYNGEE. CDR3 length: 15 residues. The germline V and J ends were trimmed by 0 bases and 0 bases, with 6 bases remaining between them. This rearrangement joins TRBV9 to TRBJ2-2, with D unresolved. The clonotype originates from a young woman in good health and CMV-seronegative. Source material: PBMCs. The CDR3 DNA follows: TGTGCCAGCAGCGTAGGCGGAACGAACACCGGGGAGCTGTTTTTT. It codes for CASSVGGTNTGELFF.